The 9 T cell receptor beta chains given below trace back to one sample, sequenced in a study of T cell responses to AZD1222 COVID-19 vaccine. Assay used: immunoSEQ multiplex PCR; TCRdb lists only in-frame clones, some missing. The sample lists under 200,000 clones, about 94% occurring once. Source: peripheral blood, taken on day 0 of AZD1222 vaccination. These receptors all stem from an adult in good health.

The chain recombines TRBV6-5 with TRBJ2-7; 11 nucleotides align to TRBD1. CDR3 length: 15 amino acids. Germline V CDR1 and CDR2: MNHEY, SVGAGI. The J segment lost 4 bases and the V segment lost 5 bases, leaving 7 bases of the junction unmatched. CDR3 DNA sequence: TGTGCCAGCAGTCTCTGGACAGGGGGCGGATACGAGCAGTACTTC. Protein sequence: CASSLWTGGGYEQYF.

The rearrangement joins TRBV4-3 to TRBJ2-1, with TRBD2 identical over 8 bases. This CDR3 is built from 15 residues. The V segment lost 5 bases and the J segment 4 bases; nucleotides outside the gene matches: 7. Germline CDR1 and CDR2: LGHNA and YSLEER. In DNA, the CDR3 is TGCGCCAGCAGCTTCACCGGGACTAGATACAATGAGCAGTTCTTC. It translates to CASSFTGTRYNEQFF.

This chain joins TRBV6-5 and TRBJ1-2, with 7 positions matching TRBD1. Trimming cost V 6 bases and J 8 bases; bases outside gene matches: 9. Germline CDR1 is MNHEY and CDR2 is SVGAGI. The CDR3 has 13 residues. CDR3 amino acids: CASSHTGVGGYTF. In DNA form, the CDR3 reads TGTGCCAGCAGCCATACAGGGGTGGGAGGCTACACCTTC.

Only one count was recorded for this clone. The chain carries TRBV9 and TRBJ1-2; D may be TRBD1 (5 bases). The ends were cut back, 7 bases at V and 5 bases at J, with 15 bases in the middle. Germline V gene data show CDR1 as SGDLS and CDR2 as YYNGEE. This CDR3 is built from 13 residues. The CDR3 is CASGPVRGYGYTF. The CDR3 DNA follows: TGTGCCAGCGGCCCGGTTCGGGGGTATGGCTACACCTTC.

The chain recombines TRBV2 with TRBJ2-1, with 15 bases identical to TRBD2. The CDR3 spans 17 residues. From germline, CDR1 is SNHLY and CDR2 FYNNEI. Trimming took 7 bases from V and 8 from J; bases not matched to a gene: 12. CDR3 bases: TGTGCCAGCACTTCGTGGACTAGCGGGAGGGCCCAGGATGAGCAGTTCTTC. Translated: CASTSWTSGRAQDEQFF.

The chain couples TRBV19 to TRBJ1-1; perhaps TRBD1 as D (6 bases). V lost 4 bases, J lost 0 bases, and 9 bases lay in between. Germline V gene sequence: CDR1 LNHDA, CDR2 SQIVND (reference sequence). CDR3 length: 14 amino acids. The CDR3 sequence is CASSNRVLNTEAFF. The CDR3 DNA reads TGTGCCAGTAGTAACAGGGTGTTGAACACTGAAGCTTTCTTT.

The chain combines TRBV19 with TRBJ2-3; D is unclear. The CDR3 sequence is 13 residues long. Trimming removed 5 bases at V and 2 bases at J, with 8 bases between. CDR1 is LNHDA, CDR2 SQIVND, per germline (reference sequence). The DNA for the CDR3 is TGTGCCAGTAGTTGGACGGTCACAGATACGCAGTATTTT. Its protein is CASSWTVTDTQYF. Drawing the rest from reference TRBV19 and TRBJ2-3, the complete variable domain is DGGITQSPKYLFRKEGQNVTLSCEQNLNHDAMYWYRQDPGQGLRLIYYSQIVNDFQKGDIAEGYSVSREKKESFPLTVTSAQKNPTAFYLCASSWTVTDTQYFGPGTRLTVL.

The chain recombines TRBV30 with TRBJ1-4; weak D call: TRBD1 (5 bases). Looked up from germline, CDR1 is GTSNPN and CDR2 is SVGIG (reference sequence). Trimming left V 5 bases short and J 5 bases short, with 15 bases between. This CDR3 is 14 amino acids long. CDR3 sequence (DNA): TGTGCCTGGTCTGGGGCATGGGGAAATGAAAAACTGTTTTTT. Protein: CAWSGAWGNEKLFF.

The J gene is TRBJ2-7, the V gene TRBV28; the D gene is possibly TRBD2 (6 bases). The germline V gene encodes CDR1 MDHEN and CDR2 SYDVKM. Between the trimmed V and J ends, which lost 7 bases and 4 bases, there was a span of 14 bases. The CDR3 sequence is 13 residues long. Written as DNA, the CDR3 is TGTGCCAGCATTTCAGGAGGGGCATACGAGCAGTACTTC. Translated: CASISGGAYEQYF.